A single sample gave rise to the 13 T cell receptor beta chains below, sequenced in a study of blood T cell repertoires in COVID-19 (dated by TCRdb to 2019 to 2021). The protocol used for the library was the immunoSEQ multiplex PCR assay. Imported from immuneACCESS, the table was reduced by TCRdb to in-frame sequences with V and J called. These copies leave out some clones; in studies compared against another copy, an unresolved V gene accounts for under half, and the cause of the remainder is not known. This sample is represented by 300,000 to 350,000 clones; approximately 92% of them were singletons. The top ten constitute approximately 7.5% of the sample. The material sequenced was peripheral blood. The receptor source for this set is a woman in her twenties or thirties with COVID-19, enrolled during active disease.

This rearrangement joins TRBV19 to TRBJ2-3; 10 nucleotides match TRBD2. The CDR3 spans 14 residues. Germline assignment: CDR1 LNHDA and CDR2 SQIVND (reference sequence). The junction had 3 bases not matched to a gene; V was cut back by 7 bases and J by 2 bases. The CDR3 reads CASIGLAATDTQYF. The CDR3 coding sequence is TGTGCCAGTATCGGACTAGCGGCCACAGATACGCAGTATTTT. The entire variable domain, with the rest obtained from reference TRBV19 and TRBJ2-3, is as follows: DGGITQSPKYLFRKEGQNVTLSCEQNLNHDAMYWYRQDPGQGLRLIYYSQIVNDFQKGDIAEGYSVSREKKESFPLTVTSAQKNPTAFYLCASIGLAATDTQYFGPGTRLTVL.

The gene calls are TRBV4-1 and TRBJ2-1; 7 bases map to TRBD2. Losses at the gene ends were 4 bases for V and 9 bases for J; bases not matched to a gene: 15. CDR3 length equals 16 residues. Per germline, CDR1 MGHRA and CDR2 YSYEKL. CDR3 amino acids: CASSPVPDQRGREQFF. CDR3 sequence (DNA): TGCGCCAGCAGCCCCGTCCCGGACCAGCGGGGCCGTGAGCAGTTCTTC.

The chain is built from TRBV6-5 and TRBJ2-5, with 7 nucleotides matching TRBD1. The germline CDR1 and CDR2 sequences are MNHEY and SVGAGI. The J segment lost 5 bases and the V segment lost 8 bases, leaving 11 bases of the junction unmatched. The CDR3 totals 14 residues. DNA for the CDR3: TGTGCCAGCTTGGCCTACAGGGGCAGGGAGACCCAGTACTTC. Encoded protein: CASLAYRGRETQYF.

The CDR3 DNA follows: TGTGCCAGCAGTGCCTTTTCAGGGGTTGGCACTGAAGCTTTCTTT. As protein: CASSAFSGVGTEAFF. This chain uses TRBV27 with TRBJ1-1, with D perhaps TRBD1 (6 bases). Germline CDR1 reads MNHEY; CDR2 reads SMNVEV (reference sequence). CDR3 length: 15 residues. V lost 5 bases and J 4 bases, leaving 17 bases between the germline ends.

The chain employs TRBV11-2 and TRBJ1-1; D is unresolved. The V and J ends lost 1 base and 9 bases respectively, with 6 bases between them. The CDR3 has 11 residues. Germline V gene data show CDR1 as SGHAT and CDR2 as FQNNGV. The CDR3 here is CASSLVEKAFF. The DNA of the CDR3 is TGTGCCAGCAGCTTAGTCGAGAAAGCTTTCTTT.

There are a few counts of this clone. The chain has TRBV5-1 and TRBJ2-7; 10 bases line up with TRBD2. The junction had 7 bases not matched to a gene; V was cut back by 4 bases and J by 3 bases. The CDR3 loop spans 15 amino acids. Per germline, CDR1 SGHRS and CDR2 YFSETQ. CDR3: CASSHSGTSVYEQYF. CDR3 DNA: TGCGCCAGCAGCCATTCCGGGACTAGCGTCTACGAGCAGTACTTC.

CDR3 nucleotide sequence: TGTGCCAGCAGTCATCGGACAGGGAACACCGGGGAGCTGTTTTTT. Amino acid sequence: CASSHRTGNTGELFF. This chain uses TRBV6-1 with TRBJ2-2; 7 positions agree with TRBD1. Germline loops: CDR1 MNHNS, CDR2 SASEGT. The CDR3 is 15 amino acids. The ends lost 5 bases at V and 1 base at J; junction bases unmatched: 4.

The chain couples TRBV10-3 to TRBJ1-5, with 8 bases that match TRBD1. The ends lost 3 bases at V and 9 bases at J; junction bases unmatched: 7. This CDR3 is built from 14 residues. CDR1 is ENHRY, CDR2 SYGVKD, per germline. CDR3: CAISEGTGFRPQHF. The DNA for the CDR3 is TGTGCCATCAGTGAAGGGACAGGCTTTCGGCCCCAGCATTTT.

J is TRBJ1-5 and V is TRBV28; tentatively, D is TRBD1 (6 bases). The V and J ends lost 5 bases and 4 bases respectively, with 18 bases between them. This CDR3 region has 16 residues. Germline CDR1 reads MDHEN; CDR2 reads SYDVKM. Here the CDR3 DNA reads TGTGCCAGCAGTGTGCCAATTTGGGGGCTAAATCAGCCCCAGCATTTT. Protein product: CASSVPIWGLNQPQHF.

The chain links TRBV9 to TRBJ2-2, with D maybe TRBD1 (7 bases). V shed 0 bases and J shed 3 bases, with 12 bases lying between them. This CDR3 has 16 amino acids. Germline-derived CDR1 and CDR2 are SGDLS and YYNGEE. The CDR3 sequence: CASSVAGGLDTGELFF. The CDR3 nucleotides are TGTGCCAGCAGCGTAGCAGGGGGGTTGGACACCGGGGAGCTGTTTTTT.

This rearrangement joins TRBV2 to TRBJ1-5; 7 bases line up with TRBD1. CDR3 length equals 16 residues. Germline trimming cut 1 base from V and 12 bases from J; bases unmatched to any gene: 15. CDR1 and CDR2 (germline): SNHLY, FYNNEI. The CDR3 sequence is CASSEGPRTGVGSQHF. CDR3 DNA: TGTGCCAGCAGTGAAGGTCCCAGGACAGGCGTCGGTAGCCAGCATTTT.

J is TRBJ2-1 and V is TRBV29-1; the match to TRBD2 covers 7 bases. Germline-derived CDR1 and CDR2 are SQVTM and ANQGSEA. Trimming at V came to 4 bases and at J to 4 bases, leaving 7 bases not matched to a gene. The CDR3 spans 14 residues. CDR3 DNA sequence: TGCAGCGTTGTTCGGCTAGCGGCTTACAATGAGCAGTTCTTC. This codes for CSVVRLAAYNEQFF.

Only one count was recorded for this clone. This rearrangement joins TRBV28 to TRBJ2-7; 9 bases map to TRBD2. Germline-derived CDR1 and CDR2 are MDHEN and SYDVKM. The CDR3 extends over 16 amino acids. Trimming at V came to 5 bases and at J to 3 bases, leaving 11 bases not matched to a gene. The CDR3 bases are TGTGCCAGCAGTCCCGCCTTCGCGGGAGGGATCTACGAGCAGTACTTC. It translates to CASSPAFAGGIYEQYF.